This is a list of T cell receptor beta chains from one sample in a study of cytomegalovirus exposure and HLA in healthy donors. Data came from immunoSEQ multiplex PCR; TCRdb stores just in-frame clones and leaves some out. Of 82,000 or so clones listed, roughly a tenth are singletons. The sample taken for sequencing was PBMCs. The receptors were sampled from a man aged 60 to 69 in good health and CMV-seropositive. CDR3s include the opening cysteine and the closing phenylalanine or tryptophan. The D gene is left open where the match is weak. Size values are once, few and many counts, or a class for expanded clones, and some rows have none.

V gene: TRBV7-9; J gene: TRBJ1-2; D gene: TRBD1; clone size: NA; CDR3 DNA: TGTGCCAGCAGCTTCCCAGGACAGGGGCCCTATGGCTACACCTTC; CDR3 protein: CASSFPGQGPYGYTF
V gene: TRBV7-2; J gene: TRBJ2-3; D gene: TRBD2; clone size: few; CDR3 DNA: TGTGCCAGCAGCTTAACCGGGAGGGCCGAGGATACGCAGTATTTT; CDR3 protein: CASSLTGRAEDTQYF
V gene: TRBV23-1; J gene: TRBJ1-2; D gene: TRBD1; clone size: few; CDR3 DNA: TGCGCCAGCAGTCAATCCGGCCAGGGGGTGGCCTATGGCTACACCTTC; CDR3 protein: CASSQSGQGVAYGYTF
V gene: TRBV6-5; J gene: TRBJ2-5; D gene: NA; clone size: NA; CDR3 DNA: TGTGCCAGCAGACGAGGAGGAGAGACCCAGTACTTC; CDR3 protein: CASRRGGETQYF
V gene: TRBV5-1; J gene: TRBJ1-1; D gene: NA; clone size: few; CDR3 DNA: TGCGCCAGCCGACAGGAGATGAACACTGAAGCTTTCTTT; CDR3 protein: CASRQEMNTEAFF
V gene: TRBV2; J gene: TRBJ2-2; D gene: NA; clone size: NA; CDR3 DNA: TGTGCCAGCAGTGCGGGGGCGAACACCGGGGAGCTGTTTTTT; CDR3 protein: CASSAGANTGELFF
V gene: TRBV29-1; J gene: TRBJ1-1; D gene: TRBD1; clone size: NA; CDR3 DNA: TGCAGCTCAGCCCAGGGGGCGGGGACTGAAGCTTTCTTT; CDR3 protein: CSSAQGAGTEAFF
V gene: TRBV29-1; J gene: TRBJ2-5; D gene: NA; clone size: NA; CDR3 DNA: TGCAGCGTCCCAGACCGCGAGGGGCAGGGAGGCGGCCAAGAGACCCAGTACTTC; CDR3 protein: CSVPDREGQGGGQETQYF
V gene: TRBV28; J gene: TRBJ2-5; D gene: NA; clone size: many; CDR3 DNA: TGTGCCAGCAGACCGGGGAGTCCTCTAGCAGAGACCCAGTACTTC; CDR3 protein: CASRPGSPLAETQYF
V gene: TRBV4-1; J gene: TRBJ1-1; D gene: NA; clone size: NA; CDR3 DNA: TGCGCCAGCAGCCCGGGAGTTTCCACTGAAGCTTTCTTT; CDR3 protein: CASSPGVSTEAFF
V gene: TRBV10-3; J gene: TRBJ1-5; D gene: TRBD1; clone size: NA; CDR3 DNA: TGTGCCATCACCGAAGACAGGGCACAGCCCCAGCATTTT; CDR3 protein: CAITEDRAQPQHF
V gene: TRBV5-4; J gene: TRBJ1-2; D gene: TRBD1; clone size: few; CDR3 DNA: TGTGCCAGCAGCTCGACAGGGGTTAACTATGGCTACACCTTC; CDR3 protein: CASSSTGVNYGYTF
V gene: TRBV10-3; J gene: TRBJ2-7; D gene: TRBD2; clone size: NA; CDR3 DNA: TGTGCCATCAGGGGCGGACTAGCGGCGGCCTACGAGCAGTACTTC; CDR3 protein: CAIRGGLAAAYEQYF
V gene: TRBV2; J gene: TRBJ2-6; D gene: NA; clone size: few; CDR3 DNA: TGTGCCAGCAGTGGGCAGGGGGCCAACGTCCTGACTTTC; CDR3 protein: CASSGQGANVLTF
V gene: TRBV27; J gene: TRBJ2-1; D gene: NA; clone size: few; CDR3 DNA: TGTGCCAGCAGTTTCGGTAGCTCCTACAATGAGCAGTTCTTC; CDR3 protein: CASSFGSSYNEQFF
V gene: TRBV15; J gene: TRBJ2-5; D gene: NA; clone size: few; CDR3 DNA: TGTGCCACCAGCAGAGAAAGTTCTCGCGAGGAGACCCAGTACTTC; CDR3 protein: CATSRESSREETQYF
V gene: TRBV7-9; J gene: TRBJ1-1; D gene: TRBD1; clone size: NA; CDR3 DNA: TGTGCCACCCCGGACAGGTCCCCTCTAGGAGACACTGAAGCTTTCTTT; CDR3 protein: CATPDRSPLGDTEAFF
V gene: TRBV27; J gene: TRBJ1-4; D gene: NA; clone size: NA; CDR3 DNA: TGTGCCAGCAGTGGTCTTTTAAACGGTGAAAAACTGTTTTTT; CDR3 protein: CASSGLLNGEKLFF
V gene: TRBV4-2; J gene: TRBJ2-1; D gene: NA; clone size: NA; CDR3 DNA: TGTGCCAGCAGAAATCCGGATAGCGGATACAATGAGCAGTTCTTC; CDR3 protein: CASRNPDSGYNEQFF
V gene: TRBV28; J gene: TRBJ1-1; D gene: NA; clone size: NA; CDR3 DNA: TGTGCCAGCAGTCCGATGACAGGAAAGAACACTGAAGCTTTCTTT; CDR3 protein: CASSPMTGKNTEAFF
V gene: TRBV14; J gene: TRBJ2-7; D gene: NA; clone size: few; CDR3 DNA: TGTGCCAGCAGCCCTTACGGGGTTAAGAGAGACGAGCAGTACTTC; CDR3 protein: CASSPYGVKRDEQYF
V gene: TRBV7-9; J gene: TRBJ2-5; D gene: NA; clone size: few; CDR3 DNA: TGTGCCAGCAGCTTCCGGGAGACCCAGTACTTC; CDR3 protein: CASSFRETQYF
V gene: TRBV28; J gene: TRBJ1-2; D gene: NA; clone size: few; CDR3 DNA: TGTGCCAGCAGTTTCACGGACGGGAGGTATGGCTACACCTTC; CDR3 protein: CASSFTDGRYGYTF
V gene: TRBV5-1; J gene: TRBJ2-1; D gene: TRBD2; clone size: few; CDR3 DNA: TGCGCCAGCAGCTGGAGAATTGCTAGCGGGAACAATGAGCAGTTCTTC; CDR3 protein: CASSWRIASGNNEQFF
V gene: TRBV6-1; J gene: TRBJ2-1; D gene: NA; clone size: NA; CDR3 DNA: TGTGCCAGTGGCTCGGTAGGAGGGAGTATGCTCTTC; CDR3 protein: CASGSVGGSMLF
V gene: TRBV7-2; J gene: TRBJ2-7; D gene: NA; clone size: few; CDR3 DNA: TGTGCCAGCAGCTTAGTTGCCGGGGACGAGCAGTACTTC; CDR3 protein: CASSLVAGDEQYF
V gene: TRBV5-1; J gene: TRBJ1-4; D gene: TRBD1; clone size: few; CDR3 DNA: TGCGCCAGCAGCTTGGCCGGGACAGACCGTGAACAACTGTTTTTT; CDR3 protein: CASSLAGTDREQLFF
V gene: TRBV7-7; J gene: TRBJ1-3; D gene: TRBD1; clone size: NA; CDR3 DNA: TGTGCTAGCAGCCCCGGGACAGCCGGAAACACCATATATTTT; CDR3 protein: CASSPGTAGNTIYF
V gene: TRBV19; J gene: TRBJ2-1; D gene: NA; clone size: NA; CDR3 DNA: TGTGCCAGTAGTATAGCTCCTCAGAGGAATGAGCAGTTCTTC; CDR3 protein: CASSIAPQRNEQFF
V gene: TRBV30; J gene: TRBJ1-4; D gene: TRBD1; clone size: NA; CDR3 DNA: TGTGCCTGGAGTGTACAGGGGGTGGATGAAAAACTGTTTTTT; CDR3 protein: CAWSVQGVDEKLFF
V gene: TRBV7-2; J gene: TRBJ2-7; D gene: NA; clone size: NA; CDR3 DNA: TGTGCCAGCAGATCCCCCGGGACCTACGAGCAGTACTTC; CDR3 protein: CASRSPGTYEQYF
V gene: TRBV5-4; J gene: TRBJ2-1; D gene: NA; clone size: NA; CDR3 DNA: TGTGCCAGCAGCTCCAATAGCGGAAGCTCCTACAATGAGCAGTTCTTC; CDR3 protein: CASSSNSGSSYNEQFF
V gene: TRBV11-2; J gene: TRBJ2-7; D gene: TRBD1; clone size: NA; CDR3 DNA: TGTGCCAGCGATACAGGGGGAAGGACCTACGAGCAGTACTTC; CDR3 protein: CASDTGGRTYEQYF
V gene: TRBV11-3; J gene: TRBJ2-5; D gene: TRBD1; clone size: few; CDR3 DNA: TGTGCCAGCAGCTTCGGGCAGGGGGCCGTCCAAGAGACCCAGTACTTC; CDR3 protein: CASSFGQGAVQETQYF
V gene: TRBV5-1; J gene: TRBJ2-3; D gene: NA; clone size: NA; CDR3 DNA: TGCGCCAGCAGCTTGTTTGGCGGGGCGGGCACAGATACGCAGTATTTT; CDR3 protein: CASSLFGGAGTDTQYF
V gene: TRBV6-1; J gene: TRBJ2-1; D gene: NA; clone size: NA; CDR3 DNA: TGTGCCAGCAGTGGGGGGGACAGCTACAATGAGCAGTTCTTC; CDR3 protein: CASSGGDSYNEQFF
V gene: TRBV30; J gene: TRBJ1-2; D gene: TRBD1; clone size: NA; CDR3 DNA: TGTGCCTGGAGTGAAACCGCAGGACAGGGGGGCTACACCTTC; CDR3 protein: CAWSETAGQGGYTF
V gene: TRBV6-1; J gene: TRBJ1-5; D gene: NA; clone size: many; CDR3 DNA: TGTGCCAGCACCTTGAGACAGAGTAGCAATCAGCCCCAGCATTTT; CDR3 protein: CASTLRQSSNQPQHF
V gene: TRBV5-4; J gene: TRBJ2-7; D gene: TRBD1; clone size: NA; CDR3 DNA: TGTGCCAGCACCCGGACAGGGTTGTACGAGCAGTACTTC; CDR3 protein: CASTRTGLYEQYF
V gene: TRBV28; J gene: TRBJ2-6; D gene: NA; clone size: NA; CDR3 DNA: TGTGCCAGCAGTCGGACAGCAGGGGCCAACGTCCTGACTTTC; CDR3 protein: CASSRTAGANVLTF
V gene: TRBV7-9; J gene: TRBJ2-5; D gene: TRBD1; clone size: NA; CDR3 DNA: TGTGCCAGCAGCTTAGCACAGGGGAAGGAGACCCAGTACTTC; CDR3 protein: CASSLAQGKETQYF
V gene: TRBV5-1; J gene: TRBJ1-2; D gene: NA; clone size: NA; CDR3 DNA: TGCGCCAGCAAACCTTTAGGGGTACGGGATGGCTACACCTTC; CDR3 protein: CASKPLGVRDGYTF
V gene: TRBV28; J gene: TRBJ2-4; D gene: TRBD2; clone size: NA; CDR3 DNA: TGTGCCAGCAGTTCCACTAGCGTTCCCATTCAGTACTTC; CDR3 protein: CASSSTSVPIQYF
V gene: TRBV5-1; J gene: TRBJ2-7; D gene: TRBD1; clone size: NA; CDR3 DNA: TGCGCCAGCACCTCATCCGGGACAGCAGACTACGAGCAGTACTTC; CDR3 protein: CASTSSGTADYEQYF
V gene: TRBV6-1; J gene: TRBJ1-2; D gene: NA; clone size: few; CDR3 DNA: TGTGCCAGCAGTTCCCCCGGGACGGGAGGTGGTGGCTACACCTTC; CDR3 protein: CASSSPGTGGGGYTF
V gene: TRBV28; J gene: TRBJ1-1; D gene: TRBD1; clone size: NA; CDR3 DNA: TGTGCCAGCAGTAATGGACAGGGTGTTTTGAACACTGAAGCTTTCTTT; CDR3 protein: CASSNGQGVLNTEAFF
V gene: TRBV7-9; J gene: TRBJ1-1; D gene: NA; clone size: NA; CDR3 DNA: TGTGCCAGCAGCTTGGGGTTGCGGGGGGCCGCTGAAGCTTTCTTT; CDR3 protein: CASSLGLRGAAEAFF
V gene: TRBV18; J gene: TRBJ2-1; D gene: NA; clone size: NA; CDR3 DNA: TGTGCCAGCGGCGGGGGCAGTAACATGGGTGAGCAGTTCTTC; CDR3 protein: CASGGGSNMGEQFF
V gene: TRBV25-1; J gene: TRBJ1-1; D gene: NA; clone size: few; CDR3 DNA: TGTGCCAGCAGTAAAACCGGGACACCCCAGAGGGCTTTCTTT; CDR3 protein: CASSKTGTPQRAFF
V gene: TRBV27; J gene: TRBJ2-1; D gene: NA; clone size: NA; CDR3 DNA: TGTGCCAGCAGTCCCCGACAGGACAATGAGCAGTTCTTC; CDR3 protein: CASSPRQDNEQFF
V gene: TRBV7-2; J gene: TRBJ1-5; D gene: TRBD1; clone size: few; CDR3 DNA: TGTGCCAGCAGCCTGGGGACAGGGGAACAGCCCCAGCATTTT; CDR3 protein: CASSLGTGEQPQHF
V gene: TRBV5-1; J gene: TRBJ2-7; D gene: NA; clone size: few; CDR3 DNA: TGCGCCAGCAGCTTGGAGGCGGGGGAGCAGTACTTC; CDR3 protein: CASSLEAGEQYF
V gene: TRBV20-1; J gene: TRBJ2-5; D gene: NA; clone size: few; CDR3 DNA: TGCAGTGCCCTTCAGGGGGAGACCCAGTACTTC; CDR3 protein: CSALQGETQYF
V gene: TRBV28; J gene: TRBJ2-2; D gene: NA; clone size: NA; CDR3 DNA: TGTGCCAGCAGTCCCCCAGGGGTAGTAAACACCGGGGAGCTGTTTTTT; CDR3 protein: CASSPPGVVNTGELFF